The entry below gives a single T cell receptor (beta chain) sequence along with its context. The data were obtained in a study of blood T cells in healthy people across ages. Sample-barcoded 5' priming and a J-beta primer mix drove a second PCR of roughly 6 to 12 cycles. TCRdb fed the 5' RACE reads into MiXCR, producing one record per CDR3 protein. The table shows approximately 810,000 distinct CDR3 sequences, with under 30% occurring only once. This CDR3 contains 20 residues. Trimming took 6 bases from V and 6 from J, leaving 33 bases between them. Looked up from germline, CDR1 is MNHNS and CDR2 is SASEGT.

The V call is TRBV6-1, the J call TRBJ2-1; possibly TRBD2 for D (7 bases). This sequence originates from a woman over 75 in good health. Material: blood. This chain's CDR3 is CASSQEGGAGIHVPSNEQFF. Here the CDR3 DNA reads TGTGCCAGCAGCCAGGAGGGGGGGGCGGGTATTCACGTACCCTCCAATGAGCAGTTCTTC.